This is a list of T cell receptor beta chains from one sample in a study of patients and donors after allogeneic stem cell transplantation. One entry per CDR3 protein, called by TCRdb with MiXCR from the RT-PCR reads. Of some 880,000 distinct CDR3 sequences in the sample, approximately 18% are singletons; the top ten hold around 6%. Sequencing was done on a sample of blood, either unsorted or a sorted T cell fraction (not recorded which). All receptors come from a human donor who was either an allogeneic HSCT recipient or a stem cell or donor lymphocyte infusion donor (not recorded which). It is not recorded whose cells these are; they may come from a transplant donor. The CDR3 runs from the conserved cysteine through the conserved F or W. The D gene is left open where the match is weak. Expanded clones get a size class; other rows say once, few or many, or leave the size out.

>TRBJ2-7|.|.|15|TRBV5-1
TGCGCCAGCAGCTTGGACTCAAGGGGGATTTACGAGCAGTACTTC
CASSLDSRGIYEQYF
>TRBJ1-2|.|.|12|TRBV5-1
TGCGCCAGCAGCTTGGAGGCGTCTGGCTACACCTTC
CASSLEASGYTF
>TRBJ2-6|few|TRBD1|15|TRBV29-1
TGCAGCGCGATACAGGGGGCAGCTGGGGCCAACGTCCTGACTTTC
CSAIQGAAGANVLTF
>TRBJ2-5|.|.|15|TRBV6-5
TGTGCCAGCAGTTACTCGTTGAAGCCTCAAGAGACCCAGTACTTC
CASSYSLKPQETQYF
>TRBJ2-3|.|TRBD2|16|TRBV27
TGTGCCAGCAGTCTTAGCGGGGGGGCCTTCCCAGATACGCAGTATTTT
CASSLSGGAFPDTQYF
>TRBJ2-7|.|TRBD2|15|TRBV19
TGTGCCAGTAGTAATGGGAGGGTAGGCGCCTACGAGCAGTACTTC
CASSNGRVGAYEQYF
>TRBJ2-2|few|TRBD2|16|TRBV6-5
TGTGCCAGCAGTTACGGGGCTAGCGGGCCGGTCGGGGAGCTGTTTTTT
CASSYGASGPVGELFF
>TRBJ2-1|.|TRBD2|17|TRBV4-2
TGTGCCAGCAGCCAATATCCTAGCGGGAGCTCCTACAATGAGCAGTTCTTC
CASSQYPSGSSYNEQFF
>TRBJ1-5|few|.|15|TRBV12-3/TRBV12-4
TGTGCCAGCAGTTTTCAACGGGGTTGGGATCAGCCCCAGCATTTT
CASSFQRGWDQPQHF
>TRBJ2-6|many|.|16|TRBV5-1
TGCGCCAGCAGCTTGGAGGGGTCTTCTGGGGCCAACGTCCTGACTTTC
CASSLEGSSGANVLTF
>TRBJ2-3|.|TRBD2|18|TRBV5-6
TGTGCCAGCAGCTCGGGGGGGCGAAGAGTTACTAGCACAGATACGCAGTATTTT
CASSSGGRRVTSTDTQYF
>TRBJ2-2|few|TRBD1|16|TRBV11-1
TGTGCCAGCAGCGTAAGAGGGGGCGCGAACACCGGGGAGCTGTTTTTT
CASSVRGGANTGELFF
>TRBJ1-1|.|.|15|TRBV19
TGTGCCAGTAGTATAGAATGGCAGGGGTACACTGAAGCTTTCTTT
CASSIEWQGYTEAFF
>TRBJ1-1|few|.|15|TRBV3-1
TGTGCCAGCAGCCAAGATCTACGGTTGAACACTGAAGCTTTCTTT
CASSQDLRLNTEAFF
>TRBJ2-6|.|TRBD1|16|TRBV19
TGTGCCAGTAGCTGGGGGACAGTCTCTGGGGCCAACGTCCTGACTTTC
CASSWGTVSGANVLTF
>TRBJ2-2|.|TRBD2|18|TRBV6-2/TRBV6-3
TGTGCCAGCAGTTCCGAACCCGGACTAGCGGGAGGTACCGGGGAGCTGTTTTTT
CASSSEPGLAGGTGELFF
>TRBJ2-1|.|TRBD2|17|TRBV5-1
TGCGCCAGCAGCTTGGATGCTAGCGGGAGGGCCAGGTATGAGCAGTTCTTC
CASSLDASGRARYEQFF
>TRBJ2-3|few|TRBD2|14|TRBV2
TGTGCCGGTTTAGCGGGGGGCCTTGGAGATACGCAGTATTTT
CAGLAGGLGDTQYF
>TRBJ2-7|few|.|13|TRBV20-1
TGCAGTGCTAAGGGGCCAGTCGGCTTCGAGCAGTACTTC
CSAKGPVGFEQYF
>TRBJ2-7|.|TRBD2|17|TRBV5-1
TGCGCCAGCAGCTTGAGGACTAGCGGGAGGTCGGGTTACGAGCAGTACTTC
CASSLRTSGRSGYEQYF